The sequence of this T cell receptor beta chain was determined in a study of blood T cell repertoires in COVID-19. Turning to the study itself: There were acute and convalescent COVID-19 samples, and they came from the United States, Italy and Spain.

The protocol was immunoSEQ multiplex PCR, while the TCRdb copy is restricted to in-frame clones and leaves out a portion. The repertoire holds a few hundred thousand clones, with approximately 83% as singletons. V lost 5 bases and J 0 bases, leaving 13 bases between the germline ends. CDR3 length equals 16 residues. From germline, CDR1 is SEHNR and CDR2 FQNEAQ (reference sequence). This clone turned up a few times. The receptor's source is a woman in her forties or fifties with acute or convalescent COVID-19. Sequenced: peripheral blood. The chain has TRBV7-9 and TRBJ2-2; a weak D match, TRBD1 (6 bases). The CDR3 nucleotides are TGTGCCAGCAGCCTCGACAGGTTCGCGAACACCGGGGAGCTGTTTTTT. This sequence encodes CASSLDRFANTGELFF. The full variable domain, in which reference TRBV7-9 and TRBJ2-2 provide the parts outside the CDR3, is DTGVSQNPRHKITKRGQNVTFRCDPISEHNRLYWYRQTLGQGPEFLTYFQNEAQLEKSRLLSDRFSAERPKGSFSTLEIQRTEQGDSAMYLCASSLDRFANTGELFFGEGSRLTVL.